A single sample is the source of the 11 T cell receptor beta chains below, sequenced in a study of technical replicates of blood from four donors. Only in-frame clones appear in the TCRdb table, and some are missing; sequencing was by immunoSEQ multiplex PCR. The table lists roughly 12,000 clones, almost 95% of them singletons. The sample comprised PBMCs. These receptors were collected from a human donor in good health.

This chain links TRBV30 with TRBJ1-2; 8 nucleotides match TRBD1. Per germline, CDR1 GTSNPN and CDR2 SVGIG (reference sequence). The CDR3 totals 14 residues. The J segment lost 5 bases and the V segment lost 3 bases, leaving 8 bases of the junction unmatched. The CDR3 protein is CAWSPGQGPYGYTF. As DNA, the CDR3 is TGTGCCTGGAGCCCTGGACAGGGACCGTATGGCTACACCTTC. The entire variable domain, with the rest obtained from reference TRBV30 and TRBJ1-2, is as follows: SQTIHQWPATLVQPVGSPLSLECTVEGTSNPNLYWYRQAAGRGLQLLFYSVGIGQISSEVPQNLSASRPQDRQFILSSKKLLLSDSGFYLCAWSPGQGPYGYTFGSGTRLTVV.

The V call is TRBV29-1, the J call TRBJ1-1, with 9 bases lining up with TRBD1. V gave up 4 bases and J gave up 3 bases; unmatched junction bases: 6. CDR3 length equals 14 residues. Germline V gene sequence: CDR1 SQVTM, CDR2 ANQGSEA. The CDR3, as DNA: TGCAGCGTTGCCTACAGGGGGCCCGACACTGAAGCTTTCTTT. Its translation is CSVAYRGPDTEAFF.

The chain uses TRBV19 and TRBJ2-2; D is perhaps TRBD2 (5 bases). The CDR3 runs 12 residues. With 4 bases removed from V and 8 bases from J, the gap between germline ends came to 8 bases. Germline CDR1 and CDR2: LNHDA and SQIVND (reference sequence). CDR3 loop: CASSKSGGELFF. The CDR3 DNA sequence: TGTGCCAGTAGTAAGTCGGGAGGGGAGCTGTTTTTT.

In this sample, this clone turned up a few times. The chain is built from TRBV4-1 and TRBJ2-7; D unclear. From germline, CDR1 is MGHRA and CDR2 YSYEKL. This CDR3 spans 14 amino acids. V was pared by 0 bases and J by 3 bases, with 9 bases between. The chain's CDR3 is CASSQDSNFYEQYF. CDR3 coding DNA: TGCGCCAGCAGCCAAGATAGTAACTTCTACGAGCAGTACTTC.

The chain links TRBV27 to TRBJ2-5; 8 nucleotides agree with TRBD2. The CDR3 has 17 amino acids. Per germline, CDR1 MNHEY and CDR2 SMNVEV (reference sequence). J gave up 5 bases and V 4 bases, and 15 bases lay outside the gene matches. The CDR3 spells CASSSRDTGTRRETQYF. The CDR3 DNA reads as TGTGCCAGCAGTTCCCGTGACACCGGGACTAGAAGGGAGACCCAGTACTTC.

The chain has TRBV9 and TRBJ2-7; D might be TRBD1 (6 bases). V was trimmed by 4 bases and J by 10 bases, leaving 21 bases between them. The length of the CDR3 is 14 residues. Germline loops: CDR1 SGDLS, CDR2 YYNGEE. For the CDR3, the DNA is TGTGCCAGCAGCCTCGGATGGGGGCTATCTGAACAGTACTTC. Residues: CASSLGWGLSEQYF. Together with reference TRBV9 and TRBJ2-7, the CDR3 gives the full variable domain: DSGVTQTPKHLITATGQRVTLRCSPRSGDLSVYWYQQSLDQGLQFLIQYYNGEERAKGNILERFSAQQFPDLHSELNLSSLELGDSALYFCASSLGWGLSEQYFGPGTRLTVT.

The rearrangement uses TRBV5-1 and TRBJ2-7; D is unresolved. CDR1 and CDR2 from the germline V gene are SGHRS and YFSETQ. V shed 0 bases and J shed 6 bases, with 19 bases lying between them. There are 16 residues in the CDR3. The CDR3 spells CASSLDPGSPFGEQYF. Written as DNA, the CDR3 is TGCGCCAGCAGCTTGGATCCAGGATCGCCATTTGGCGAGCAGTACTTC. The entire variable domain, with the rest obtained from reference TRBV5-1 and TRBJ2-7, is as follows: KAGVTQTPRYLIKTRGQQVTLSCSPISGHRSVSWYQQTPGQGLQFLFEYFSETQRNKGNFPGRFSGRQFSNSRSEMNVSTLELGDSALYLCASSLDPGSPFGEQYFGPGTRLTVT.

The gene calls are TRBV4-2 and TRBJ2-7; maybe TRBD2 (6 bases). V was cut by 0 bases and J by 3 bases, with 9 bases left in between. Germline values: CDR1 LGHNA, CDR2 YNFKEQ. This CDR3 is 14 amino acids long. CDR3: CASSQDLSGYEQYF. CDR3 DNA: TGTGCCAGCAGCCAAGACCTTAGCGGCTACGAGCAGTACTTC.

This clone was found once. Without the conserved terminal phenylalanine or tryptophan, this CDR3 likely stems from a read error. The limits of the CDR3 on the DNA are not certain, so only TCRdb's listed CDR3 is given. This chain's CDR3 is CASSLREGLSI. The chain carries TRBV7-9 and TRBJ2-7; the D call of TRBD2 is as the table states it, not checked on the DNA. CDR1 and CDR2 from the germline V gene are SEHNR and FQNEAQ (reference sequence). The CDR3 spans 11 residues, counting both ends.

The chain joins TRBV30 to TRBJ2-1; D perhaps matches TRBD2 (6 bases). Trimming removed 4 bases at V and 0 bases at J, with 10 bases between. This CDR3 is 14 amino acids long. Germline CDR1 GTSNPN, CDR2 SVGIG (reference sequence). The CDR3 is CAWKGAGSYNEQFF. The CDR3 coding sequence is TGTGCCTGGAAAGGAGCGGGCTCCTACAATGAGCAGTTCTTC.

In its sample, this clone was seen once. The rearrangement uses TRBV6-5 and TRBJ1-5; 8 bases are a match to TRBD1. Germline values: CDR1 MNHEY, CDR2 SVGAGI. The CDR3 runs 14 residues. The V segment lost 7 bases and the J segment 6 bases; nucleotides outside the gene matches: 8. The CDR3 sequence: CASKPGQGSQPQHF. In nucleotides, the CDR3 is TGTGCCAGCAAGCCAGGACAGGGCTCTCAGCCCCAGCATTTT.